The 3 T cell receptor beta chains in this list originate from one sample, sequenced in a study of cytomegalovirus exposure and HLA in healthy donors. Vbeta (60) and Jbeta (13) primers were used in the PCR. Repertoires were generated with immunoSEQ multiplex PCR, while TCRdb's copy carries only in-frame clones and drops some. This table has about 95,000 clones, 60% to 80% appearing once. The specimen sequenced was PBMCs. These receptors came from a woman aged 50 to 60 in good health and CMV-seropositive.

The chain is built from TRBV9 and TRBJ2-1; maybe TRBD1 (6 bases). Germline values: CDR1 SGDLS, CDR2 YYNGEE. Trimming left V 3 bases short and J 10 bases short, with 11 bases between. This CDR3 comprises 12 residues. The CDR3 reads CASSEDRIEQFF. DNA for the CDR3: TGTGCCAGCAGCGAAGACAGGATCGAGCAGTTCTTC.

This chain joins TRBV5-3 and TRBJ2-5; 7 bases are a match to TRBD2. The J call is in doubt because the DNA end fits TRBJ2-7 better. TRBV5-3 is an ORF, and what it does is uncertain. CDR3 length: 14 residues. CDR3 amino acids: CARSSGTILYEQYF. Written as DNA, the CDR3 is TGTGCCAGATCCTCCGGGACTATACTGTACGAGCAGTACTTC.

V is TRBV19 and J is TRBJ2-3, with 8 bases that match TRBD2. This CDR3 comprises 15 residues. Germline CDR1 is LNHDA and CDR2 is SQIVND (reference sequence). Trimming removed 6 bases from V and 3 bases from J; junction bases left unmatched: 8. As DNA, the CDR3 is TGTGCCAGTAGCGGTAGCGGGATCGGTACAGATACGCAGTATTTT. Its translation is CASSGSGIGTDTQYF.